This T cell receptor (beta chain) originates from a study of preoperative IRX-2 immunotherapy in early breast cancer (dated by TCRdb to between 2018 and 2021). The method behind the library was the immunoSEQ multiplex PCR assay. TCRdb retrieved this table from immuneACCESS and kept in-frame rearrangements only. Not all clones are present; in checked studies, unresolved V genes account for under half, and no reason is known for the remainder. In this sample the table shows about 25,000 clones, roughly 95% of which occur a single time. The ten top clones hold roughly 16% of the sample. The V end gives up 2 bases and the J end 9 bases, leaving 14 bases in the junction not matched to a gene. The CDR3 contains 18 residues, cysteine and phenylalanine counted. The read is trimmed to its CDR3 DNA, 54 bases read in frame from base 1. CDR1 is given as SGHTA and CDR2 as FQGNSA, both from the germline V gene.

In the paper's terms, the treatment or condition label means: preoperative locoregional IRX-2 cytokine immunotherapy. The samples were obtained from a phase Ib study that tested preoperative, locoregional IRX-2 cytokine immunotherapy designed to prime immune responses. Donors were patients with early-stage breast cancer who received IRX-2 before surgery. Only one count was recorded for this clone. The antigen this receptor binds is unknown. Per-base quality was not reported, and no clone a single base away is much larger than it. The chain is made from TRBV7-2 and TRBJ2-1; 12 junctional bases match TRBD2. This material consisted of tumor tissue, taken after IRX-2 immunotherapy. The clonotype was recovered from a human donor with breast cancer. The DNA sequence is given as TGTGCCAGCAGCTTATCACCTAGCGGGAGGGGGGGGTTACGTGAGCAGTTCTTC. Its product reads: CASSLSPSGRGGLREQFF.